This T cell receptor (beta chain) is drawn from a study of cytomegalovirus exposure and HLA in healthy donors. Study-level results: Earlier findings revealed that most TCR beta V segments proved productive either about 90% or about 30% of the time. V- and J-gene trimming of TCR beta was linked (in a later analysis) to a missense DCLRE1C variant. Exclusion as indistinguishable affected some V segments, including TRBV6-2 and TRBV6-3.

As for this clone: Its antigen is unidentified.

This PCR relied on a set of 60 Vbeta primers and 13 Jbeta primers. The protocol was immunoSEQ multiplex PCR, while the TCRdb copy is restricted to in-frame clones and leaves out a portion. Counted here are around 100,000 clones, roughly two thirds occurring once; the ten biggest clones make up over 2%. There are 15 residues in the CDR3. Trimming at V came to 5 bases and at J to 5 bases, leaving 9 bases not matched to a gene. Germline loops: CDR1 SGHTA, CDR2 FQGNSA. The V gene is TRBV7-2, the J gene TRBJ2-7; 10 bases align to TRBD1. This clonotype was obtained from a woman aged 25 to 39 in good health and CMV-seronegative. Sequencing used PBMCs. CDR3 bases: TGTGCCAGCAGCAAGGACAGGGGGATCCTCCACGAGCAGTACTTC. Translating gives CASSKDRGILHEQYF.